This T cell receptor beta chain was retrieved from a study of Ad26.COV2.S vaccination and SARS-CoV-2 variants. Libraries were prepared by immunoSEQ multiplex PCR; TCRdb keeps only in-frame clonotypes and omits some of them. The sample records about 410,000 clones, around 92% being singletons. Treatment denoted: 15 to 20 received Ad26.COV2.S at low or high dose, single or two shots; 5 received placebo; per-sample allocation not given. All samples were drawn on day 63, counting from the first vaccine or placebo injection. The CDR3 is 13 residues long. Germline loops: CDR1 SQVTM, CDR2 ANQGSEA. As regards this clone: A junction boundary mismatches the germline segment, possibly from a read error. This CDR3 is also generated by other DNA sequences in the sample.

Source: peripheral blood, taken in a trial of Ad26.COV2.S vaccine versus placebo. This sequence was found in a person between 18 and 65 years old who received the Ad26.COV2.S COVID-19 vaccine or a placebo. The chain has TRBV29-1 and TRBJ1-2, with 9 positions matching TRBD1. The CDR3 loop reads CSVEDRGGYGYTF. The CDR3 DNA follows: TGCAGTGTTGAAGACAGGGGGGGCTATGGCTACACCTTC.